The 5 T cell receptor beta chains below come from one sample, sequenced in a study of T cells in women clearing cervical HPV infection. Libraries were prepared by immunoSEQ multiplex PCR; TCRdb keeps only in-frame clonotypes and omits some of them. The ten top clones account for 4% to 5.5%, within a sample of about 22,000 clones. The sequenced sample consisted of blood buffy coat. These receptors originate from a woman aged 18 to 75 with a cervical HPV16 infection that either progressed to CIN3+ or cleared (not recorded which).

In regard to this clone: The read stops 3 residues short of the end of the CDR3; the missing end is completed from the germline J gene. The chain carries TRBV19 and TRBJ2-7; 7 nucleotides line up with TRBD1. In germline, CDR1 is LNHDA, CDR2 SQIVND (reference sequence). After removal of 5 bases from V and 0 bases from J, the junction contained 4 bases not matched to a gene. This CDR3 has 14 residues. The sequenced part of the CDR3 DNA is TGTGCCAGTAGTCCGACAGGGAGCTCCTACGAG. Protein product: CASSPTGSSYE. The whole CDR3 is CASSPTGSSYEQYF.

As for this clone: From the germline J gene comes the end of the CDR3, since the read stops 3 residues before it. The chain combines TRBV19 with TRBJ1-5; 8 nucleotides align to TRBD1. CDR1 is LNHDA and CDR2 is SQIVND in the germline V gene (reference sequence). V lost 4 bases and J lost 3; bases outside the gene matches: 11. The CDR3 length is 17 residues. CDR3 in amino acids: CASSTQGAGGLNQPQHF. The CDR3 bases that were read are TGTGCCAGTAGTACCCAGGGGGCCGGGGGGCTCAATCAGCCC.

With respect to this clone: The read finishes 3 residues shy of the CDR3 end, and the germline J gene is used to complete it. This sequence joins TRBV11-2 and TRBJ2-7; 9 positions match TRBD1. The V gene end was trimmed by 5 bases and the J gene end by 1 base; junction bases not matched to a gene: 6. The germline gives CDR1 SGHAT, CDR2 FQNNGV. CDR3 size: 15 residues. The CDR3 bases that were read are TGTGCCAGCAGCCCCGGGACAGGGAGTTCCTACGAG. Protein product: CASSPGTGSSYE. The CDR3, in full, reads CASSPGTGSSYEQYF.

On this clone itself: The read comes to an end 3 residues before the CDR3 does, leaving the germline J gene to fill in the end. The chain links TRBV2 to TRBJ2-3; the D gene is possibly TRBD1 (6 bases). CDR1 and CDR2 from the germline V gene are SNHLY and FYNNEI. CDR3 length: 13 residues. CDR3: CASRAGVNQPQYF. The covered CDR3 bases are TGTGCCAGCAGGGCAGGGGTTAATCAGCCG.

A word on this clone: The sequenced fragment ends 3 residues before the CDR3 boundary, so the rest is inferred from the germline J gene. The chain joins TRBV5-1 to TRBJ2-5; 13 bases line up with TRBD2. In germline, CDR1 is SGHRS, CDR2 YFSETQ. The CDR3 has 16 residues. Unmatched junction bases numbered 1, after V lost 0 bases and J lost 2 bases. The CDR3 DNA, read in part, is TGCGCCAGCAGCTTGGAGGGACTAGCGGGACAAGAGACC. Residues: CASSLEGLAGQET. The entire CDR3 protein is CASSLEGLAGQETQYF. The full variable domain, in which reference TRBV5-1 and TRBJ2-5 provide the parts outside the CDR3, is KAGVTQTPRYLIKTRGQQVTLSCSPISGHRSVSWYQQTPGQGLQFLFEYFSETQRNKGNFPGRFSGRQFSNSRSEMNVSTLELGDSALYLCASSLEGLAGQETQYFGPGTRLLVL.